This T cell receptor beta chain stems from a study of cytomegalovirus exposure and HLA in healthy donors. Study-wide results and limits: Some TCR beta chains (approximately 180 of them) were listed as cytomegalovirus-associated. The finding came from a later analysis; first-cohort TCR clusters tended to co-occur in the 95 to 150 validation repertoires.

Trimming cost V 4 bases and J 1 base, with 19 bases left between them. Germline-derived CDR1 and CDR2 are MDHEN and SYDVKM. This CDR3 spans 17 amino acids. This clone was seen just once. Its matching antigen is unknown. Clones were read by immunoSEQ multiplex PCR, and TCRdb kept only the in-frame ones, dropping some. This table has some 68,000 clones, around 95% appearing once. The specimen sequenced was PBMCs. V usage is TRBV28 and J usage is TRBJ1-2; weak D call: TRBD1 (6 bases). This TCR was sampled from a man in his late teens or twenties in good health and CMV-seronegative. DNA of the CDR3: TGTGCCAGCAGTTCCTCGGACAGATGGAAATATAACTATGGCTACACCTTC. This encodes CASSSSDRWKYNYGYTF.